This T cell receptor beta chain is from a study of cytomegalovirus exposure and HLA in healthy donors. About this clone: No antigen is known for it. Sequence at one end of the junction differs from germline and may be a read error.

From germline, CDR1 is SSHAT and CDR2 FNYEAQ (reference sequence). This CDR3 is built from 13 residues. Each of the donors was a healthy bone marrow donor. Broader study findings: Analysis performed later found about 18,000 TCR beta sequences associated with HLA alleles at 0.05 false discovery rate. Altogether, 150 to 200 TCR beta chains were recorded as cytomegalovirus-associated. Only CMV serostatus was available as immune exposure information.

The study ran its PCR with 60 Vbeta and 13 Jbeta primers. Profiled with immunoSEQ multiplex PCR; TCRdb holds only in-frame clones, not every one. The table includes under 200,000 clones, 75% to 90% detected once. Material: PBMCs. J is TRBJ2-2 and V is TRBV7-7, with a tentative D call TRBD1 (5 bases). This TCR was recovered from a woman aged 30 to 39 in good health and CMV-seronegative. The CDR3 DNA reads as TGTGCTAGCAGCGAAGGGGTTGCCGGGGAGCTGTTTTTT. This encodes CASSEGVAGELFF.